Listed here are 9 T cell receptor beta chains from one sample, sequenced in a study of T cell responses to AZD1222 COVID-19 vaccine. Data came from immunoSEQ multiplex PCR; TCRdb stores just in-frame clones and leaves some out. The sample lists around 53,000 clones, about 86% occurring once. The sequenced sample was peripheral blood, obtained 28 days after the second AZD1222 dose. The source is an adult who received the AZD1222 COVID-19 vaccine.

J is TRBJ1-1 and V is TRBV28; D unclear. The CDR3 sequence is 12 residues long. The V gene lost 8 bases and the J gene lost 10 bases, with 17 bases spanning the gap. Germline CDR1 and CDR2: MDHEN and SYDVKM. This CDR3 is CASEDGFLGAFF. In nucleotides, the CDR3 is TGTGCCAGCGAGGACGGCTTCTTAGGAGCTTTCTTT.

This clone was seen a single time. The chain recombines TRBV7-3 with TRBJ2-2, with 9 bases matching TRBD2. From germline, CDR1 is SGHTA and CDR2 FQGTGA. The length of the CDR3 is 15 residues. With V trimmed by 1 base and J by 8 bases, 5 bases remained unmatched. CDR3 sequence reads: CASSLKFLAGGELFF. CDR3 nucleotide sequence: TGTGCCAGCAGCTTAAAATTTCTAGCGGGAGGGGAGCTGTTTTTT.

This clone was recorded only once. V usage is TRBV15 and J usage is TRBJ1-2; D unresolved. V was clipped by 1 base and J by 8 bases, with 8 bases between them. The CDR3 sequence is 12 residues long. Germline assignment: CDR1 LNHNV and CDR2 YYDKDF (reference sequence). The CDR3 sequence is CATSRAVGGYTF. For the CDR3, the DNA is TGTGCCACCAGCAGAGCTGTGGGGGGCTACACCTTC.

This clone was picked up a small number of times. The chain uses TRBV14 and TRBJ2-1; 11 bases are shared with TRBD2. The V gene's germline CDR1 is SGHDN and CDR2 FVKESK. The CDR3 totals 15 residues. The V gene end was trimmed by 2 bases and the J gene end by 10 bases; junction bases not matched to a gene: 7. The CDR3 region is CASSQPGLAAPEQFF. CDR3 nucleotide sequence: TGTGCCAGCAGCCAACCGGGACTAGCGGCCCCCGAGCAGTTCTTC.

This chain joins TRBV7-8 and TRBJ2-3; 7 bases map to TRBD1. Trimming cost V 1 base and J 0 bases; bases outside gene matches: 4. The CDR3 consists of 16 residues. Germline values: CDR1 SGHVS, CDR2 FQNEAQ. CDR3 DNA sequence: TGTGCCAGCAGCTTAGTCTCGGGACAGAGCACAGATACGCAGTATTTT. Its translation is CASSLVSGQSTDTQYF.

The CDR3 here is CASSLVGVTGELFF. In nucleotides, the CDR3 is TGCGCCAGCAGCTTGGTGGGAGTCACCGGGGAGCTGTTTTTT. The chain links TRBV5-1 to TRBJ2-2; TRBD2 is a possible D gene (5 bases). The CDR3 is 14 residues long. Trimming stripped 0 bases from V and 4 bases from J, with 7 bases between. The germline gives CDR1 SGHRS, CDR2 YFSETQ.

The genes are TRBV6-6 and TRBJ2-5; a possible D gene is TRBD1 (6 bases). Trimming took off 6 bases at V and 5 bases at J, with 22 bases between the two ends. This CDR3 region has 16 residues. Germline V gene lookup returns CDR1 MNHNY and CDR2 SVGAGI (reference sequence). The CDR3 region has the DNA TGTGCCAGCAGCCTGCGGATGGGGGCAACGGACGAGACCCAGTACTTC. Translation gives CASSLRMGATDETQYF.

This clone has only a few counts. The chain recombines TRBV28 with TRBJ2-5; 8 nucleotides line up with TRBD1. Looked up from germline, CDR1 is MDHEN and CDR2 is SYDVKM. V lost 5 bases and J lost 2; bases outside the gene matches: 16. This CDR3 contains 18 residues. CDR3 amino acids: CASSPRYHRQGQQETQYF. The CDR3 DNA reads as TGTGCCAGCAGTCCGAGATATCATCGACAGGGGCAACAAGAGACCCAGTACTTC.

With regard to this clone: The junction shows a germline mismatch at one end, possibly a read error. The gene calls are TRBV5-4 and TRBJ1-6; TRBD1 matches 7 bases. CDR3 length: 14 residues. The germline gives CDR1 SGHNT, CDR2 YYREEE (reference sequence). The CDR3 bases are TGTGCCAGCAGTTTGGACAGGATTAATTCACCCCTCCACTTT. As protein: CASSLDRINSPLHF.